These T cell receptor beta chains were read from a single sample in a study of T cell repertoires in cytomegalovirus infection. TCRdb recomputed calls from the reads with MiXCR, one row per CDR3 protein. The table shows about 740,000 distinct CDR3 sequences, with roughly 30% occurring only once. Their antigens remain unidentified. This specimen was cultured PBMCs, taken from culture after CMV antigen stimulation. The receptor source for this set is a human donor in good health (CMV status not recorded). Some clones in this sample may be carry-over from other donors' samples. Both conserved end residues are part of each CDR3. D genes are given only for firm matches. The size of a clone is reported for some rows only, either as once, few or many, or as a class for expanded clones.

v_gene	j_gene	abundance	d_gene	CDR3aa	CDR3nt
TRBV7-2	TRBJ1-6	many	NA	CASSLDSFYSPLHF	TGTGCCAGCAGCTTAGACAGTTTTTATTCACCCCTCCACTTT
TRBV7-2	TRBJ1-5	few	TRBD1	CASSGTGIQPQHF	TGTGCCAGCAGCGGGACAGGGATTCAGCCCCAGCATTTT
TRBV7-8	TRBJ2-3	many	NA	CASSLPAPDTQYF	TGTGCCAGCAGCCTCCCGGCCCCAGATACGCAGTATTTT
TRBV11-2	TRBJ2-1	NA	NA	CASSTPQPGNEQFF	TGTGCCAGCAGCACCCCTCAGCCAGGTAATGAGCAGTTCTTC
TRBV18	TRBJ1-4	few	NA	CASSRGHNEKLFF	TGTGCCAGCTCACGAGGGCACAATGAAAAACTGTTTTTT
TRBV28	TRBJ1-2	NA	NA	CASTDLNYGYTF	TGTGCCAGCACGGATTTAAACTATGGCTACACCTTC
TRBV12-3/TRBV12-4	TRBJ1-1	many	TRBD1	CASSSGGPNTEAFF	TGTGCCAGCAGTTCAGGGGGGCCGAACACTGAAGCTTTCTTT
TRBV14	TRBJ1-2	NA	NA	CASSPTPTGITNGYTF	TGTGCCAGCAGCCCCACCCCGACAGGAATTACCAATGGCTACACCTTC
TRBV7-2	TRBJ2-2	few	NA	CASSWGRGANTGELFF	TGTGCCAGCAGCTGGGGGAGGGGGGCGAACACCGGGGAGCTGTTTTTT
TRBV6-2/TRBV6-3	TRBJ2-1	NA	NA	CASTPAGQYNEQFF	TGTGCCAGCACTCCCGCAGGGCAGTACAATGAGCAGTTCTTC
TRBV7-6	TRBJ1-2	NA	NA	CVSSLRAANGNYGYTF	TGTGTCAGCAGCTTACGGGCGGCGAATGGAAACTATGGCTACACCTTC
TRBV19	TRBJ2-1	NA	NA	CASSIGPYNEQFF	TGTGCCAGTAGTATAGGGCCATACAATGAGCAGTTCTTC
TRBV7-2	TRBJ1-3	many	TRBD1	CASSLEGTGNTIYF	TGTGCCAGCAGCTTAGAGGGGACAGGGAACACCATATATTTT
TRBV29-1	TRBJ2-3	NA	NA	CSVGEGSVADTQYF	TGCAGCGTCGGGGAAGGCTCAGTGGCGGATACGCAGTATTTT
TRBV7-2	TRBJ2-1	many	NA	CASSRQVEQFF	TGTGCCAGCAGCCGACAGGTGGAGCAGTTCTTC
TRBV4-1	TRBJ1-5	NA	NA	CASSQLRDGYQPQHF	TGCGCCAGCAGCCAGCTCCGGGACGGATATCAGCCCCAGCATTTT
TRBV7-9	TRBJ2-2	few	NA	CASSSGSGELFF	TGTGCCAGCAGCTCAGGCTCCGGGGAGCTGTTTTTT
TRBV12-3/TRBV12-4	TRBJ2-5	NA	NA	CASKGVGAETQYF	TGTGCCAGCAAGGGCGTTGGGGCGGAGACCCAGTACTTC